One and the same sample provided the 27 T cell receptor beta chains below, sequenced in a study of blood T cell repertoires in COVID-19. Using immunoSEQ multiplex PCR, the repertoire was profiled, and TCRdb retains in-frame clones only, with some absent. Of approximately 140,000 clones in the sample, about nine tenths were seen once. The sample taken for sequencing was peripheral blood. Every receptor here comes from a woman aged 60-75 years with active or convalescent COVID-19.

The chain recombines TRBV4-3 with TRBJ1-3; the match to TRBD1 covers 8 bases. The CDR3 extends over 17 amino acids. Germline trimming cut 2 bases from V and 4 bases from J; bases unmatched to any gene: 10. Germline lookup yields CDR1 LGHNA and CDR2 YSLEER. CDR3 nucleotide sequence: TGCGCCAGCAGCCAAACGGACAGGGCCCCTGGGGGAAACACCATATATTTT. Translating gives CASSQTDRAPGGNTIYF.

The rearrangement uses TRBV30 and TRBJ1-4; TRBD1 aligns across 8 bases. Germline lookup yields CDR1 GTSNPN and CDR2 SVGIG (reference sequence). V trimming: 0 bases; J trimming: 8 bases; junction bases outside the gene matches: 5. This CDR3 has 14 residues. The CDR3 coding sequence is TGTGCCTGGAGTGTAGGACAGGGAAGCGAAAAACTGTTTTTT. Translating it yields CAWSVGQGSEKLFF.

The genes are TRBV18 and TRBJ1-2; 8 bases map to TRBD1. V lost 8 bases to trimming and J lost 0 bases; unmatched junction nucleotides: 5. From germline, CDR1 is KGHSH and CDR2 LQKENI. CDR3 length: 14 residues. CDR3 in amino acids: CASQAGGSNYGYTF. CDR3 bases: TGTGCCAGCCAGGCAGGGGGCTCTAACTATGGCTACACCTTC.

The chain is built from TRBV5-4 and TRBJ2-5, with no clear D. Deletions cut 0 bases from V and 2 bases from J, with 11 bases between. Germline V lookup: CDR1 SGHNT, CDR2 YYREEE (reference sequence). The CDR3 sequence is 15 residues long. The CDR3 bases are TGTGCCAGCAGCTTGGACACCTTGAGGCAAGAGACCCAGTACTTC. Residues: CASSLDTLRQETQYF. The whole variable domain, filled in from reference TRBV5-4 and TRBJ2-5, reads ETGVTQSPTHLIKTRGQQVTLRCSSQSGHNTVSWYQQALGQGPQFIFQYYREEENGRGNFPPRFSGLQFPNYSSELNVNALELDDSALYLCASSLDTLRQETQYFGPGTRLLVL.

V is TRBV7-9 and J is TRBJ1-2, with no clear D. The CDR3 extends over 15 amino acids. V lost 6 bases, J lost 0 bases, and 14 bases lay in between. Per germline, CDR1 SEHNR and CDR2 FQNEAQ (reference sequence). The CDR3 sequence: CASRNTRDTNYGYTF. DNA of the CDR3: TGTGCCAGCAGAAATACACGGGATACTAACTATGGCTACACCTTC.

The chain combines TRBV24-1 with TRBJ2-7; TRBD2 is a possible D gene (6 bases). Germline loops: CDR1 KGHDR, CDR2 SFDVKD. With 4 bases removed from V and 5 bases from J, the gap between germline ends came to 11 bases. The CDR3 consists of 13 residues. CDR3 nucleotide sequence: TGTGCCACCAGTGAGGCAGGGAGGAACGAGCAGTACTTC. It specifies CATSEAGRNEQYF.

The chain links TRBV4-1 to TRBJ2-7; 12 nucleotides align to TRBD2. This CDR3 region has 15 residues. Germline V gene sequence: CDR1 MGHRA, CDR2 YSYEKL. V lost 1 base to trimming and J lost 4 bases; unmatched junction nucleotides: 2. The CDR3 region has the DNA TGCGCCAGCAGCCAAGGGACTAGCGGGGTATACGAGCAGTACTTC. Translated, it gives CASSQGTSGVYEQYF.

A word on this clone: This sample also contains other DNA sequences that code for the same CDR3. The chain has TRBV18 and TRBJ1-1; 9 positions match TRBD1. Germline values: CDR1 KGHSH, CDR2 LQKENI. The CDR3 has 14 residues. V lost 3 bases, J lost 5 bases, and 4 bases stayed unmatched. CDR3 nucleotide sequence: TGTGCCAGCTCACCGGGGACAGGGCGGACTGAAGCTTTCTTT. This codes for CASSPGTGRTEAFF.

The chain carries TRBV18 and TRBJ1-1; 7 positions agree with TRBD1. The CDR3 runs 15 residues. Per the germline V gene, CDR1 is KGHSH and CDR2 is LQKENI. The V gene end was trimmed by 3 bases and the J gene end by 1 base; junction bases not matched to a gene: 5. The CDR3 loop reads CASSPRQGQNTEAFF. The CDR3 DNA sequence: TGTGCCAGCTCACCCCGACAGGGCCAGAACACTGAAGCTTTCTTT.

This rearrangement joins TRBV19 to TRBJ2-7; D is possibly TRBD1 (5 bases). Germline V gene sequence: CDR1 LNHDA, CDR2 SQIVND (reference sequence). The CDR3 covers 16 residues. V was trimmed by 7 bases and J by 2 bases, leaving 21 bases between them. Here the CDR3 DNA reads TGTGCCAGTACCGCTGGGGAAGGGGCTGGTGCCTACGAGCAGTACTTC. Translation gives CASTAGEGAGAYEQYF.

The rearrangement links TRBV10-3 to TRBJ1-1; unclear D gene. The CDR3 extends over 13 amino acids. Germline V lookup: CDR1 ENHRY, CDR2 SYGVKD. The V gene lost 7 bases and the J gene lost 1 base, with 10 bases spanning the gap. CDR3 sequence reads: CAIKEAANTEAFF. CDR3 nucleotide sequence: TGTGCCATCAAAGAGGCCGCGAACACTGAAGCTTTCTTT.

V and J are TRBV6-5 and TRBJ1-4; weak D call: TRBD1 (6 bases). Germline V gene data show CDR1 as MNHEY and CDR2 as SVGAGI. V gave up 2 bases and J gave up 6 bases, with 10 bases separating them. The CDR3 loop spans 14 amino acids. CDR3 DNA sequence: TGTGCCAGCAGTTACGGGGGCCCCTATGAAAAACTGTTTTTT. Translation gives CASSYGGPYEKLFF.

The chain couples TRBV9 to TRBJ1-3, with D tentatively TRBD1 (5 bases). Germline CDR1 SGDLS, CDR2 YYNGEE. The CDR3 runs 12 residues. V lost 3 bases and J 5 bases, leaving 6 bases between the germline ends. In DNA, the CDR3 is TGTGCCAGCAGCGGACAGAGAAACACCATATATTTT. Its translation is CASSGQRNTIYF.

The chain is built from TRBV19 and TRBJ1-3; no definite D call. Germline CDR1 is LNHDA and CDR2 is SQIVND (reference sequence). Trimming removed 6 bases from V and 1 base from J, with 10 bases in between. The CDR3 has 14 amino acids. CDR3 residues: CASRPGKSGNTIYF. In nucleotides, the CDR3 is TGTGCCAGTAGACCGGGAAAATCTGGAAACACCATATATTTT.

V usage is TRBV19 and J usage is TRBJ1-4; 8 nucleotides agree with TRBD1. This CDR3 region has 15 residues. With 8 bases clipped from V and 8 bases from J, the junction kept 13 bases outside the gene matches. Germline CDR1 reads LNHDA; CDR2 reads SQIVND (reference sequence). The CDR3 nucleotides read TGTGCCAGTCCATTCGGACAGGGACGACGGGAAAAACTGTTTTTT. This encodes CASPFGQGRREKLFF.

The gene calls are TRBV12-3 or TRBV12-4 and TRBJ2-5, with a weak D call TRBD2 (7 bases). This CDR3 spans 13 amino acids. Trimming removed 7 bases from V and 5 bases from J, with 14 bases in between. CDR3 bases: TGTGCCAGCACCCGGGGGGCCCCGGAGACCCAGTACTTC. It specifies CASTRGAPETQYF.

The chain carries TRBV30 and TRBJ2-7; D may be TRBD2 (6 bases). V was clipped by 0 bases and J by 7 bases, with 10 bases between them. This CDR3 contains 12 residues. The V gene's germline CDR1 is GTSNPN and CDR2 SVGIG (reference sequence). The CDR3 DNA reads TGTGCCTGGAGTGTACACCGGGGGGAGCAGTACTTC. Protein: CAWSVHRGEQYF.

This clone was counted a single time. The rearrangement links TRBV10-3 to TRBJ1-2; D perhaps matches TRBD1 (6 bases). Germline CDR1 reads ENHRY; CDR2 reads SYGVKD. The CDR3 totals 15 residues. V gave up 3 bases and J gave up 2 bases, with 13 bases separating them. The CDR3 sequence: CAISDPRGENYGYTF. As DNA, the CDR3 is TGTGCCATCAGTGATCCCAGGGGAGAAAACTATGGCTACACCTTC.

V and J are TRBV5-1 and TRBJ1-2; 8 nucleotides agree with TRBD1. V lost 6 bases and J lost 4; bases outside the gene matches: 8. CDR1 is SGHRS, CDR2 YFSETQ, per germline. CDR3 length: 14 residues. The CDR3 region is CASTQGAPGYGYTF. CDR3 in DNA: TGCGCCAGCACTCAGGGGGCGCCGGGCTATGGCTACACCTTC.

This chain connects TRBV19 to TRBJ1-6, with 11 bases lining up with TRBD1. V gave up 4 bases and J gave up 7 bases; unmatched junction bases: 6. The germline V gene has CDR1 LNHDA and CDR2 SQIVND (reference sequence). The CDR3 extends over 16 amino acids. This CDR3 reads CASSTGQGARNSPLHF. Written as DNA, the CDR3 is TGTGCCAGTAGTACCGGACAGGGGGCGCGGAATTCACCCCTCCACTTT.

J is TRBJ2-5 and V is TRBV18, with a weak D call TRBD1 (5 bases). Germline values: CDR1 KGHSH, CDR2 LQKENI. This CDR3 has 14 amino acids. The V gene lost 5 bases and the J gene lost 2 bases, with 12 bases spanning the gap. CDR3 sequence: CASSSQGIQETQYF. Written as DNA, the CDR3 is TGTGCCAGCTCATCCCAGGGAATTCAAGAGACCCAGTACTTC.

The chain joins TRBV18 to TRBJ1-5, with D unclear. Trimming removed 6 bases from V and 3 bases from J, with 12 bases in between. Germline V gene sequence: CDR1 KGHSH, CDR2 LQKENI. This CDR3 is built from 14 residues. In nucleotides, the CDR3 is TGTGCCAGCTCGCCCCGGGAGGTCAATCAGCCCCAGCATTTT. It specifies CASSPREVNQPQHF.

The rearrangement uses TRBV4-3 and TRBJ2-1; TRBD2 matches 8 bases. The CDR3 has 16 amino acids. V shed 1 base, J shed 4 bases, and the junction held 6 bases outside the gene matches. Looked up from germline, CDR1 is LGHNA and CDR2 is YSLEER. The CDR3 is CASSQVGSGAYNEQFF. The CDR3 DNA reads as TGCGCCAGCAGCCAAGTGGGTAGCGGGGCATACAATGAGCAGTTCTTC.

This chain joins TRBV6-5 and TRBJ1-2, with D possibly TRBD1 on 6 matching bases. The CDR3 runs 15 residues. Trimming stripped 6 bases from V and 0 bases from J, with 14 bases between. Per the germline V gene, CDR1 is MNHEY and CDR2 is SVGAGI. In DNA form, the CDR3 reads TGTGCCAGCAGAGCTCGGGACATATCTAACTATGGCTACACCTTC. Protein: CASRARDISNYGYTF.

The chain joins TRBV12-5 to TRBJ1-3; D unresolved. V was trimmed by 5 bases and J by 0 bases, leaving 5 bases between them. There are 13 residues in the CDR3. Germline V gives CDR1 LGHNT, CDR2 FRNRAP. The CDR3 sequence: CASGVGSGNTIYF. The CDR3 DNA sequence: TGTGCTAGTGGTGTCGGCTCTGGAAACACCATATATTTT.

The CDR3 sequence: CASSDRYSGNTIYF. For the CDR3, the DNA is TGCGCCAGCAGTGACAGATACTCTGGAAACACCATATATTTT. The rearrangement links TRBV10-2 to TRBJ1-3; D is unresolved. From germline, CDR1 is WSHSY and CDR2 SAAADI. The CDR3 is made up of 14 amino acids. Trimming cost V 3 bases and J 0 bases, with 6 bases left between them.

The chain carries TRBV7-2 and TRBJ1-1; 10 nucleotides match TRBD1. CDR3 length: 14 residues. CDR1 is SGHTA and CDR2 is FQGNSA in the germline V gene. J was trimmed by 5 bases and V by 3 bases; bases with no gene match: 3. CDR3 bases: TGTGCCAGCAGCTTGACAGGGGGCGCGACTGAAGCTTTCTTT. Translation: CASSLTGGATEAFF. Combining the CDR3 with reference TRBV7-2 and TRBJ1-1 gives the whole variable domain GAGVSQSPSNKVTEKGKDVELRCDPISGHTALYWYRQSLGQGLEFLIYFQGNSAPDKSGLPSDRFSAERTGGSVSTLTIQRTQQEDSAVYLCASSLTGGATEAFFGQGTRLTVV.